This TCR beta chain was obtained from a study of post-analysis software for immune sequencing data. Study-wide background: Included among the disease courses, which were recorded for the cohort, were relapsing-remitting, secondary progressive and progressive-relapsing multiple sclerosis. Findings and limits, study-wide: When patients were compared with controls, 4 or 5 TRBV segments were more frequent, TRBV5-6, TRBV5-1 and TRBV20-1 among them. Strong co-clustering by F measure was evident for samples that had been prepared in the same batch. Multiple sclerosis patients showed significantly lower normalized Chao1 diversity than controls did.

This CDR3 contains 11 residues. Unique-molecular-identifier-tagged TCR beta cDNA libraries were used. MiXCR was run by TCRdb on the PCR reads, yielding one entry per CDR3 protein. The sample includes over 300,000 distinct CDR3 sequences, roughly 30% of them seen just once. This clonotype was picked up a small number of times. Its antigen is still unknown. The TCR sequence derives from a girl aged 5 to 17 with multiple sclerosis. The chain uses TRBV12-3 or TRBV12-4 and TRBJ2-5; D uncertain. The J call may be faulty, since TRBJ2-7 better matches the DNA end. The source material was blood. The DNA of the CDR3 is TGTGCCAGCAGTTTCGTGGACGAGCAGTACTTC. The encoded protein is CASSFVDEQYF.